This T cell receptor beta chain was retrieved from a study of HIV-infected children after antiretroviral therapy interruption. On the study more broadly: Four children interrupted treatment; four stayed on continuous treatment.

General observations from the study: The Gini coefficient of naive CD4+ repertoires rose, returning to baseline by 3 years.

RNA-based 3' RACE libraries used unique molecular identifiers. TCRdb re-derived calls from the 3' RACE reads in MiXCR, one entry per CDR3 protein. The sample records more than 40,000 distinct CDR3 sequences, approximately 4% being singletons. This CDR3 is built from 14 residues. Trimming removed 4 bases at V and 6 bases at J, with 13 bases between. Germline V gene lookup returns CDR1 SGHDN and CDR2 FVKESK. Noted treatment: PENTA 11 planned treatment interruption arm or continuous ART arm. On this clonotype itself: Its specificity is unknown.

The sequence was collected from a pool of human donors with HIV. The sequences come from CD45RA+ CD4+ T cells from PBMCs, pooled from several time points, collected from a donor given antiretroviral therapy, either interrupted or continuous. Regarding subset: naive CD4+ CD45RA+ CD45RO- T cells. This chain uses TRBV14 with TRBJ2-1, with D possibly matching TRBD2 (7 bases). The CDR3 loop is CASSLPGGRNEQFF. CDR3 nucleotides: TGTGCCAGCAGCCTGCCGGGGGGCCGCAATGAGCAGTTCTTC.